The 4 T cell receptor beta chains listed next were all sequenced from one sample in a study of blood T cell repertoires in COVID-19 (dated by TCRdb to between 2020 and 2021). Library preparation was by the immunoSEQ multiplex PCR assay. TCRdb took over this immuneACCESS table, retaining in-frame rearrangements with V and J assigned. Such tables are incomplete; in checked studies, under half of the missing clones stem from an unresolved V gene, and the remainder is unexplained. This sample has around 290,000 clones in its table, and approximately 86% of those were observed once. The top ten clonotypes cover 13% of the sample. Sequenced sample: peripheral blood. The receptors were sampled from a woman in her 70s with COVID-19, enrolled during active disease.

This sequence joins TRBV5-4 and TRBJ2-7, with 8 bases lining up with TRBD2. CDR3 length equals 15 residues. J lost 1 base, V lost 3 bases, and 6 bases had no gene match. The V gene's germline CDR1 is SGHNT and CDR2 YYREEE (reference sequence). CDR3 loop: CASSSRVAGSYEQYF. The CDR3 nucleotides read TGTGCCAGCAGCTCTAGGGTAGCGGGATCCTACGAGCAGTACTTC.

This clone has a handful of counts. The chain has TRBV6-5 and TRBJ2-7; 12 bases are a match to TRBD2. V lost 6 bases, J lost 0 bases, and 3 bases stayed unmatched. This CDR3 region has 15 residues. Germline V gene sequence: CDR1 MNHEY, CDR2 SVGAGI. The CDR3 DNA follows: TGTGCCAGCAGCTTGACTAGCGGGGGCTCCTACGAGCAGTACTTC. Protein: CASSLTSGGSYEQYF.

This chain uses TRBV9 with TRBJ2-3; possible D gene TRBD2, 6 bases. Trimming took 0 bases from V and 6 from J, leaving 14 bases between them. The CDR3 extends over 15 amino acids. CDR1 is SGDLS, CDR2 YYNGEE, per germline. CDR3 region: CASSVEGGPTDTQYF. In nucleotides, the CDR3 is TGTGCCAGCAGCGTAGAGGGAGGCCCAACCGATACGCAGTATTTT.

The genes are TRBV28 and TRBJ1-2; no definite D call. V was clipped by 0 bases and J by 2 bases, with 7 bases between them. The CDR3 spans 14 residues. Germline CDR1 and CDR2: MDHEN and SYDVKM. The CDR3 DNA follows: TGTGCCAGCAGTTTATGGCAGGCGAACTATGGCTACACCTTC. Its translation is CASSLWQANYGYTF.